The present entry profiles one T cell receptor beta chain with its context. Which antigen it targets is not known. Per-nucleotide qualities are absent, and no much larger clonotype sits a single base away. This record comes from a study of CD8 T cells in ankylosing spondylitis (dated by TCRdb to the late 2010s). A note on the overall study: The study set out to find disease-linked TCR variants by profiling T cell receptor beta repertoires in ankylosing spondylitis patients and healthy donors. The whole study cohort included over a hundred healthy donors and 25 or so ankylosing spondylitis patients. Peripheral blood was sampled, and synovial fluid was also collected from ankylosing spondylitis patients.

V is reduced by 0 bases and J by 2 bases, leaving a spacing of 11 bases between them. The CDR3 sequence holds 16 residues, the cysteine and phenylalanine included. Just the 48-base CDR3 DNA is kept, in frame starting at base 1. CDR1 and CDR2 were assigned from the germline V gene as SGDLS and YYNGEE. The paper's findings and limits, for the study overall: The disease-linked clones showed a CD8+ phenotype and occurred at relatively low frequencies in peripheral blood. According to the report, matched synovial fluid samples from ankylosing spondylitis patients were significantly enriched for the disease-linked clones. Blood from ankylosing spondylitis patients appeared to be characterized by a TCR beta motif made up of 8 or 9 highly homologous amino acid variants. Some motif variants had previously been reported in the synovial fluid and blood of reactive arthritis patients, which suggests shared mechanisms of disease initiation.

Reads for this sample came from an Illumina HiSeq 2500. Quantitative 5'-RACE with molecular barcodes was used to prepare TCR beta libraries. Turning to the authors' computational methods: A new computational method based on a probabilistic model of VDJ rearrangement was used to identify disease-linked TCR variants. TCRdb redid the processing of the public reads, applying fastp at Q25 and MiXCR, and retained in-frame beta chains. Under each unique CDR3 protein, matching rows form one entry showing the most common genes and DNA. Here the V and J calls rest on TCRdb's processing, not on the authors' analysis. The sample records roughly 400,000 distinct CDR3 sequences, about a fifth of which are singletons. The leading ten clones occupy roughly a sixth of the sample.

The receptor comes from a male donor with ankylosing spondylitis. The chain couples TRBV9 to TRBJ2-2; a tentative D call is TRBD2 (6 bases match). Material for sequencing was blood, either unsorted or a sorted T cell fraction (not recorded which). The DNA reads as follows: TGTGCCAGCAGCGTAGGCGGGACTGGCAACACCGGGGAGCTGTTTTTT. It is translated as CASSVGGTGNTGELFF. Joined to the reference TRBV9 and TRBJ2-2 proteins, this CDR3 gives the full variable domain: DSGVTQTPKHLITATGQRVTLRCSPRSGDLSVYWYQQSLDQGLQFLIQYYNGEERAKGNILERFSAQQFPDLHSELNLSSLELGDSALYFCASSVGGTGNTGELFFGEGSRLTVL.